The next 27 T cell receptor beta chains were all read from a single sample in a study of T cells in Graves' hyperthyroidism and ophthalmopathy. Researchers took RNA transcripts and amplified the TCR beta CDR3 regions from them. The HTBI primer set drove a first-round RT-PCR of the TCR CDR3. TCRdb reprocessed the multiplex PCR reads via MiXCR and lists one record per CDR3 protein. The top ten clones hold approximately 15% of a sample with over 500,000 distinct CDR3 sequences, 15% to 20% of them seen once. The sample was blood. These receptors all come from a woman between 18 and 29 years old with Graves' ophthalmopathy.

This clonotype was seen many times. The chain carries TRBV6-1 and TRBJ2-5; 9 bases are a match to TRBD2. CDR3 length: 16 residues. CDR1 is MNHNS, CDR2 SASEGT, per germline. The trim removed 1 base at V and 4 bases at J, leaving 7 bases unmatched. This CDR3 reads CASSEVVGGGAETQYF. The CDR3, as DNA: TGTGCCAGCAGTGAAGTTGTTGGCGGGGGGGCAGAGACCCAGTACTTC.

This chain connects TRBV6-1 to TRBJ1-5; D possibly corresponds to TRBD1 (5 bases). V lost 1 base, J lost 0 bases, and 10 bases lay in between. This CDR3 contains 16 residues. Germline V gene sequence: CDR1 MNHNS, CDR2 SASEGT. The CDR3 loop is CASSEGQLISNQPQHF. The CDR3 region has the DNA TGTGCCAGCAGTGAAGGACAGCTTATTAGCAATCAGCCCCAGCATTTT.

This clonotype was counted between two and nine times. This rearrangement joins TRBV25-1 to TRBJ2-1; D is perhaps TRBD1 or TRBD2 (6 bases each). In germline, CDR1 is MGHDK, CDR2 SYGVNS. Trimming cost V 2 bases and J 5 bases, with 19 bases left between them. This CDR3 region has 17 residues. In nucleotides, the CDR3 is TGTGCCAGCAGTGAAAGGGCGGCCGGGGGCAGCAACAATGAGCAGTTCTTC. The encoded protein is CASSERAAGGSNNEQFF. The entire variable domain, with the rest obtained from reference TRBV25-1 and TRBJ2-1, is as follows: EADIYQTPRYLVIGTGKKITLECSQTMGHDKMYWYQQDPGMELHLIHYSYGVNSTEKGDLSSESTVSRIRTEHFPLTLESARPSHTSQYLCASSERAAGGSNNEQFFGPGTRLTVL.

This clonotype was seen at least ten times. V is TRBV11-2 and J is TRBJ1-2; TRBD1 is a possible D gene (5 bases). CDR1 and CDR2 (germline): SGHAT, FQNNGV. This CDR3 has 14 amino acids. V dropped 5 bases and J dropped 8 bases, with 18 bases sitting between them. The CDR3 region has the DNA TGTGCCAGCAGCCGTCTACAGGAGATGGGAGGCTACACCTTC. This gives the protein CASSRLQEMGGYTF. The full variable domain, rest sourced from reference TRBV11-2 and TRBJ1-2, is EAGVAQSPRYKIIEKRQSVAFWCNPISGHATLYWYQQILGQGPKLLIQFQNNGVVDDSQLPKDRFSAERLKGVDSTLKIQPAKLEDSAVYLCASSRLQEMGGYTFGSGTRLTVV.

This chain links TRBV30 with TRBJ2-3; D might be TRBD2 (6 bases). The CDR3 spans 15 residues. Trimming removed 8 bases at V and 4 bases at J, with 22 bases between. Germline CDR1 is GTSNPN and CDR2 is SVGIG (reference sequence). CDR3 in amino acids: CASSIRRELPDTQYF. The CDR3 region has the DNA TGTGCCAGTAGTATCCGGAGGGAGCTGCCAGATACGCAGTATTTT.

This clonotype was counted at least ten times. The chain employs TRBV28 and TRBJ1-5; 8 bases fit TRBD1. V lost 6 bases to trimming and J lost 7 bases; unmatched junction nucleotides: 5. The CDR3 runs 13 residues. In germline, CDR1 is MDHEN, CDR2 SYDVKM. CDR3 loop: CASRIQGGQPQHF. The CDR3 bases are TGTGCCAGCAGAATACAGGGGGGACAGCCCCAGCATTTT.

This clonotype was observed many times. J is TRBJ1-1 and V is TRBV6-1; D is uncertain. Germline loops: CDR1 MNHNS, CDR2 SASEGT. Trimming took off 4 bases at V and 0 bases at J, with 6 bases between the two ends. The CDR3 is 13 residues long. CDR3 DNA: TGTGCCAGCAGTGGCGAGGTGAACACTGAAGCTTTCTTT. It yields the protein CASSGEVNTEAFF.

In this sample, this clonotype turned up many times. The gene calls are TRBV29-1 and TRBJ2-7; maybe TRBD2 (7 bases). V dropped 6 bases and J dropped 3 bases, with 15 bases sitting between them. Per germline, CDR1 SQVTM and CDR2 ANQGSEA. The CDR3 covers 13 residues. The DNA for the CDR3 is TGCAGCGTCGTGGGAGGGGGGGGCTACGAGCAGTACTTC. It translates to CSVVGGGGYEQYF.

This clonotype was counted many times. V usage is TRBV28 and J usage is TRBJ2-7; 7 nucleotides align to TRBD1. After removal of 7 bases from V and 3 bases from J, the junction contained 12 bases not matched to a gene. This CDR3 contains 15 residues. Germline lookup yields CDR1 MDHEN and CDR2 SYDVKM. The CDR3 region has the DNA TGTGCCAGCAAATGGGGACAGTCCCCTTACTACGAGCAGTACTTC. It is translated as CASKWGQSPYYEQYF.

This clonotype was seen ten or more times. The chain combines TRBV18 with TRBJ2-3, with D hard to call. With 0 bases removed from V and 7 bases from J, the gap between germline ends came to 20 bases. CDR1 is KGHSH, CDR2 LQKENI, per germline. The CDR3 covers 17 residues. CDR3 residues: CASSPPFEVSSVNTQYF. The DNA of the CDR3 is TGTGCCAGCTCACCACCGTTCGAAGTCAGTTCCGTCAATACGCAGTATTTT.

The sample holds many counts of this clonotype. This chain joins TRBV11-2 and TRBJ2-7, with 12 bases that match TRBD2. CDR1 is SGHAT, CDR2 FQNNGV, per germline. The length of the CDR3 is 15 residues. V lost 4 bases to trimming and J lost 2 bases; unmatched junction nucleotides: 3. The CDR3 DNA is TGTGCCAGCAGCTCGGGACTAGCGGGCACCTACGAGCAGTACTTC. Its translation: CASSSGLAGTYEQYF.

This clonotype was observed at least ten times. The rearrangement uses TRBV12-3 or TRBV12-4 and TRBJ1-2; possible D gene TRBD1, 6 bases. There are 13 residues in the CDR3. V was shortened by 2 bases and J by 8 bases, with 12 bases between the two germline ends. CDR3 sequence: CASSLTRGGGYTF. The CDR3 coding sequence is TGTGCCAGCAGTTTAACCCGAGGGGGAGGCTACACCTTC.

The rearrangement uses TRBV6-2 or TRBV6-3 and TRBJ2-3, with 9 bases aligning to TRBD1. The CDR3 has 15 residues. The trim removed 7 bases at V and 2 bases at J, leaving 7 bases unmatched. Germline lookup yields CDR1 MNHEY and CDR2 SVGEGT. The CDR3 sequence is CASTIQGAPTDTQYF. DNA of the CDR3: TGTGCCAGCACCATACAGGGGGCGCCCACAGATACGCAGTATTTT.

This clonotype has at least ten counts. The rearrangement joins TRBV6-1 to TRBJ2-7; 9 bases are shared with TRBD1. Germline CDR1 reads MNHNS; CDR2 reads SASEGT. The CDR3 totals 15 residues. J was trimmed by 3 bases and V by 2 bases; bases with no gene match: 5. The CDR3 DNA follows: TGTGCCAGCAGTGAATGGACAGGGGACCTCTACGAGCAGTACTTC. This codes for CASSEWTGDLYEQYF.

This clonotype was picked up many times. The chain joins TRBV5-6 to TRBJ1-1, with D perhaps matching TRBD1 (6 bases). Trimming took 2 bases from V and 4 from J, leaving 12 bases between them. CDR1 is SGHDT and CDR2 is YYEEEE in the germline V gene. CDR3 size: 14 residues. CDR3: CASSFGRGSTEAFF. The CDR3 nucleotides are TGTGCCAGCAGCTTCGGCAGGGGAAGCACTGAAGCTTTCTTT.

At least ten counts were recorded for this clonotype. The J gene is TRBJ2-1, the V gene TRBV27; D call uncertain. The CDR3 spans 13 residues. Trimming took 3 bases from V and 6 from J, leaving 9 bases between them. Germline V CDR1 and CDR2: MNHEY, SMNVEV (reference sequence). In nucleotides, the CDR3 is TGTGCCAGCAGTTTGTTAGGGTCCAATGAGCAGTTCTTC. This encodes CASSLLGSNEQFF.

The chain carries TRBV7-3 and TRBJ2-5; D may be TRBD1 (6 bases). CDR1 is SGHTA and CDR2 is FQGTGA in the germline V gene. This CDR3 contains 13 residues. V dropped 1 base and J dropped 3 bases, with 6 bases sitting between them. The CDR3 DNA reads as TGTGCCAGCAGCTTAAGGGACAAAGAGACCCAGTACTTC. Residues: CASSLRDKETQYF. The full variable domain, completed using reference TRBV7-3 and TRBJ2-5, is GAGVSQTPSNKVTEKGKYVELRCDPISGHTALYWYRQSLGQGPEFLIYFQGTGAADDSGLPNDRFFAVRPEGSVSTLKIQRTERGDSAVYLCASSLRDKETQYFGPGTRLLVL.

Ten or more counts support this clonotype. The V and J genes are TRBV6-1 and TRBJ1-5, with 8 bases that match TRBD1. The length of the CDR3 is 15 residues. After removal of 3 bases from V and 4 bases from J, the junction contained 5 bases not matched to a gene. Germline CDR1 reads MNHNS; CDR2 reads SASEGT. DNA for the CDR3: TGTGCCAGCAGTGACGACAGGGGCGGGAATCAGCCCCAGCATTTT. Translated, it gives CASSDDRGGNQPQHF.

This clonotype has a count of ten or more. The chain recombines TRBV7-2 with TRBJ2-1; tentatively, D is TRBD2 (5 bases). Between the trimmed V and J ends, which lost 3 bases and 0 bases, there was a span of 15 bases. Germline CDR1 SGHTA, CDR2 FQGNSA. The CDR3 contains 17 residues. CDR3 nucleotides: TGTGCCAGCAGCTTCAGGAATTCGGGGAGCTCCTACAATGAGCAGTTCTTC. It translates to CASSFRNSGSSYNEQFF.

This clonotype was recorded at least ten times. V is TRBV12-3 or TRBV12-4 and J is TRBJ2-2, with D uncertain. There are 17 residues in the CDR3. V shed 4 bases and J shed 6 bases, with 21 bases lying between them. CDR3 in DNA: TGTGCCAGCAGTTCGCTTCTCGGGTTTGCTGGGGCCGGGGAGCTGTTTTTT. Protein: CASSSLLGFAGAGELFF.

A note on this clonotype: This may arise from a read error, as a much more abundant clone is one base away. The chain combines TRBV20-1 with TRBJ2-7; no firm D call. Trimming pared 5 bases from V and 3 bases from J, leaving 14 bases between. Per germline, CDR1 DFQATT and CDR2 SNEGSKA (reference sequence). CDR3 length: 13 amino acids. CDR3 bases: TGCAGTGCTCCACGGGCTAATAGCTACGAGCAGTACTTC. The encoded protein is CSAPRANSYEQYF.

This clonotype was counted ten times or more. The rearrangement uses TRBV7-6 and TRBJ2-3; 10 bases agree with TRBD2. This CDR3 spans 17 amino acids. V shed 1 base and J 0 bases; nucleotides not matched to a gene: 4. The V gene's germline CDR1 is SGHVS and CDR2 FNYEAQ. CDR3 loop: CASSLDSGLASTDTQYF. The CDR3 nucleotides read TGTGCCAGCAGCTTAGATTCGGGACTAGCGAGCACAGATACGCAGTATTTT. The whole variable domain, filled in from reference TRBV7-6 and TRBJ2-3, reads GAGVSQSPRYKVTKRGQDVALRCDPISGHVSLYWYRQALGQGPEFLTYFNYEAQQDKSGLPNDRFSAERPEGSISTLTIQRTEQRDSAMYRCASSLDSGLASTDTQYFGPGTRLTVL.

This clonotype was seen at least ten times. The CDR3 sequence is CASSERGASDEQYF. In DNA form, the CDR3 reads TGTGCCAGCAGCGAACGGGGGGCAAGCGACGAGCAGTACTTC. V and J are TRBV6-1 and TRBJ2-7, with a possible D match to TRBD2 (7 bases). The V and J ends lost 6 bases and 5 bases respectively, with 17 bases between them. Germline assignment: CDR1 MNHNS and CDR2 SASEGT. The CDR3 runs 14 residues.

This clonotype was counted at least ten times. The rearrangement uses TRBV30 and TRBJ1-2, with TRBD1 matching over 7 bases. V lost 5 bases and J lost 7; bases outside the gene matches: 7. There are 12 residues in the CDR3. CDR1 and CDR2 (germline): GTSNPN, SVGIG (reference sequence). The CDR3 region is CAWSSGGSGYTF. As DNA, the CDR3 is TGTGCCTGGTCCTCAGGGGGTAGTGGCTACACCTTC. The variable domain in full, with the rest retrieved from reference TRBV30 and TRBJ1-2, is SQTIHQWPATLVQPVGSPLSLECTVEGTSNPNLYWYRQAAGRGLQLLFYSVGIGQISSEVPQNLSASRPQDRQFILSSKKLLLSDSGFYLCAWSSGGSGYTFGSGTRLTVV.

A word on this clonotype: A much larger clone differs from this one at a single base, so this may be a read error. The rearrangement joins TRBV7-9 to TRBJ1-2; D remains unclear. The V gene lost 2 bases and the J gene lost 8 bases, with 9 bases spanning the gap. Germline lookup yields CDR1 SEHNR and CDR2 FQNEAQ (reference sequence). This CDR3 is built from 12 residues. CDR3 loop: CASSLNGFGYTF. As DNA, the CDR3 is TGTGCCAGCAGCTTAAATGGGTTCGGCTACACCTTC.

V and J are TRBV4-1 and TRBJ2-6, with 7 bases matching TRBD1. Per germline, CDR1 MGHRA and CDR2 YSYEKL. CDR3 length equals 16 residues. Unmatched junction bases numbered 4, after V lost 5 bases and J lost 0 bases. The CDR3 DNA is TGCGCCAGCAGCTCAGGGGACAGCTCTGGGGCCAACGTCCTGACTTTC. This encodes CASSSGDSSGANVLTF.

The chain uses TRBV4-2 and TRBJ2-3; D is undetermined. This CDR3 is 15 amino acids long. Germline V lookup: CDR1 LGHNA, CDR2 YNFKEQ. V was cut by 0 bases and J by 2 bases, with 9 bases left in between. CDR3 sequence reads: CASSQESIDTDTQYF. CDR3 DNA sequence: TGTGCCAGCAGCCAAGAATCAATTGACACAGATACGCAGTATTTT.